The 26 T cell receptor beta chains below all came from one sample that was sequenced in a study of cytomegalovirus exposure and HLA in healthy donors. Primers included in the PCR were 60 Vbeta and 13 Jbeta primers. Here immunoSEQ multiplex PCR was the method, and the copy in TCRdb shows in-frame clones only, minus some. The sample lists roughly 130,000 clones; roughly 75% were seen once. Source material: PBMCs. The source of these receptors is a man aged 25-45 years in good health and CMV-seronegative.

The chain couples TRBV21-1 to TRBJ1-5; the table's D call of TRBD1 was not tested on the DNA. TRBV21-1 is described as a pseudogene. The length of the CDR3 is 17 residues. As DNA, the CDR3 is TGTGCCAGCACCCTCGGCAGGGGGAAGGTGAGCAATCAGCCCCAGCATTTT. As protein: CASTLGRGKVSNQPQHF.

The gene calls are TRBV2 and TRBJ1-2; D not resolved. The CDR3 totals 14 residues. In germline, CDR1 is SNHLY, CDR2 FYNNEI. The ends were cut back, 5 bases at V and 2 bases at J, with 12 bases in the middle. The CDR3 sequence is CASSPLSRNYGYTF. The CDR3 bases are TGTGCCAGCAGTCCCCTGTCCCGGAACTATGGCTACACCTTC.

This CDR3 reads CASRRNYGYTF. The CDR3 DNA reads as TGTGCCAGCAGGCGGAACTATGGCTACACCTTC. V gene TRBV6-5 combines with J gene TRBJ1-2; D unresolved. The CDR3 has 11 amino acids. Germline CDR1 MNHEY, CDR2 SVGAGI. Trimming stripped 6 bases from V and 2 bases from J, with 4 bases between.

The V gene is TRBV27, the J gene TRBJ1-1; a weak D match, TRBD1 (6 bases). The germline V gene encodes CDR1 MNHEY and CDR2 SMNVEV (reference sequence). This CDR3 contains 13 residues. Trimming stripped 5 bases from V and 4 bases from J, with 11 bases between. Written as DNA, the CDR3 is TGTGCCAGCAGTCTAGGGGGGGGCACTGAAGCTTTCTTT. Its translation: CASSLGGGTEAFF.

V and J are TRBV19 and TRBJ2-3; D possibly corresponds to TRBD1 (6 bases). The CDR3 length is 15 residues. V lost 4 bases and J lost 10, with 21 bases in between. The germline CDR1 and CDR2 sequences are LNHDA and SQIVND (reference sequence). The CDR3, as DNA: TGTGCCAGTAGTACAACCGGGACACTGCATCGGGCGCAGTATTTT. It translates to CASSTTGTLHRAQYF.

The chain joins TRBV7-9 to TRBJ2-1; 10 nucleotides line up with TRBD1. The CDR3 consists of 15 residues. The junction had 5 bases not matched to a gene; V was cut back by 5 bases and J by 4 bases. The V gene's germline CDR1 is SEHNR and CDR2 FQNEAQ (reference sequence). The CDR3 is CASSEPGQGYNEQFF. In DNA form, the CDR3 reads TGTGCCAGCAGCGAGCCGGGACAGGGGTACAATGAGCAGTTCTTC.

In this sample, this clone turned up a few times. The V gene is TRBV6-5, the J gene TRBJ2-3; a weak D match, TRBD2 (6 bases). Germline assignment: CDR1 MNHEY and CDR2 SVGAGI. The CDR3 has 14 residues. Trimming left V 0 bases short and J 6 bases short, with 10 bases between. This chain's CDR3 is CASSYSTTSDTQYF. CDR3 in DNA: TGTGCCAGCAGTTACTCGACAACTAGCGATACGCAGTATTTT.

CDR3 sequence reads: CASSINRGWSFF. In DNA form, the CDR3 reads TGTGCCAGCAGTATAAACAGGGGTTGGTCTTTCTTT. This sequence joins TRBV28 and TRBJ1-1; 7 bases map to TRBD1. The CDR3 has 12 amino acids. Trimming took 5 bases from V and 12 from J; bases not matched to a gene: 9. The germline V gene has CDR1 MDHEN and CDR2 SYDVKM.

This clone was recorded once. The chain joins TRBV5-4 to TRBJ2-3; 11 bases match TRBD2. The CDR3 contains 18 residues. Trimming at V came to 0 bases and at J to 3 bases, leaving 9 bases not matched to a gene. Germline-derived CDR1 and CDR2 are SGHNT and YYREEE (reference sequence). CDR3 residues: CASSLEGTSGGKTDTQYF. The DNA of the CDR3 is TGTGCCAGCAGCTTGGAGGGAACTAGCGGGGGAAAGACAGATACGCAGTATTTT.

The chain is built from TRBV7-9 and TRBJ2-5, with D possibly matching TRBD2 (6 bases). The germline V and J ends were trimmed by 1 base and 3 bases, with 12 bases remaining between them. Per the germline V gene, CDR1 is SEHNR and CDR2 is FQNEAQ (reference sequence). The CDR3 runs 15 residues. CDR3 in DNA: TGTGCCAGCAGCTTAGTTCCGGGAGAAGAAGAGACCCAGTACTTC. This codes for CASSLVPGEEETQYF.

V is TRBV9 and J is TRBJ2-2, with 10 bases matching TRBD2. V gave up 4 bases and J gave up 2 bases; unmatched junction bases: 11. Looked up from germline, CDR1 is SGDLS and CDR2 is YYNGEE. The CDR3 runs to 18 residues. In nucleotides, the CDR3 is TGTGCCAGCAGCCGGGGACTAGCGATGTTGGGTAACACCGGGGAGCTGTTTTTT. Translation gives CASSRGLAMLGNTGELFF.

This CDR3 reads CSVELSDRGYGYTF. CDR3 sequence (DNA): TGCAGCGTTGAACTCTCCGACAGGGGCTATGGCTACACCTTC. V usage is TRBV29-1 and J usage is TRBJ1-2; 8 bases match TRBD1. The ends lost 2 bases at V and 4 bases at J; junction bases unmatched: 6. The CDR3 runs 14 residues. Per germline, CDR1 SQVTM and CDR2 ANQGSEA.

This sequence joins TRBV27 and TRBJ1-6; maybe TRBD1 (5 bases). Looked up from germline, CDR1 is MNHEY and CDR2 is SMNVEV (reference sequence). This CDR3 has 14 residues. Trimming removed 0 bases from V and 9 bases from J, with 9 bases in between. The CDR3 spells CASSLSREGSPLHF. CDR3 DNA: TGTGCCAGCAGTTTATCCAGGGAGGGTTCACCCCTCCACTTT.

CDR3: CACSTTTNEKLFF. CDR3 bases: TGTGCCTGCTCGACAACAACTAATGAAAAACTGTTTTTT. The rearrangement links TRBV30 to TRBJ1-4, with no clear D. The ends were cut back, 6 bases at V and 0 bases at J, with 8 bases in the middle. Germline V gene lookup returns CDR1 GTSNPN and CDR2 SVGIG (reference sequence). The CDR3 contains 13 residues.

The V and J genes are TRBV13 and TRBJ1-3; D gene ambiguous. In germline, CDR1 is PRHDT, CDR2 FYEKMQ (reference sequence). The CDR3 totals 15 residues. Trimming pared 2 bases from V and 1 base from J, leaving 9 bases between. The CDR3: CASSLPGTSGNTIYF. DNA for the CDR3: TGTGCCAGCAGCTTACCAGGTACTTCTGGAAACACCATATATTTT.

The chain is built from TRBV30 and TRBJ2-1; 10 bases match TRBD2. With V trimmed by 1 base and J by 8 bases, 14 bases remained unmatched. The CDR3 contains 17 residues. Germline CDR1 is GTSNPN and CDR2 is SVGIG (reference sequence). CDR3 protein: CAWSEGAGAGGLDEQFF. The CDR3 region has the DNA TGTGCCTGGAGTGAGGGTGCGGGAGCGGGGGGGCTGGATGAGCAGTTCTTC.

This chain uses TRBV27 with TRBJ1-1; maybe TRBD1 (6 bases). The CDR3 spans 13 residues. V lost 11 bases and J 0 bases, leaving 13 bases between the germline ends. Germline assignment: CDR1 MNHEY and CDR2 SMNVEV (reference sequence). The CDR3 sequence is CAARGAMNTEAFF. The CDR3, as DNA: TGTGCCGCCCGGGGGGCCATGAACACTGAAGCTTTCTTT.

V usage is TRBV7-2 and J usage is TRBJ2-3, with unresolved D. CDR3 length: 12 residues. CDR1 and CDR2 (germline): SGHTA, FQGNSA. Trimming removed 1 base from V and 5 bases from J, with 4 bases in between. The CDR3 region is CASSLVQDTQYF. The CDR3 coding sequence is TGTGCCAGCAGCTTAGTCCAAGATACGCAGTATTTT.

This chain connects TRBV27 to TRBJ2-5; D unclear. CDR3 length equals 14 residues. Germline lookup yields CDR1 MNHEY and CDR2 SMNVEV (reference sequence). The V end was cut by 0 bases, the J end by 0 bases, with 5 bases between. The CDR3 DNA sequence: TGTGCCAGCAGTTTATCGAGGTACCAAGAGACCCAGTACTTC. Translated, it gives CASSLSRYQETQYF.

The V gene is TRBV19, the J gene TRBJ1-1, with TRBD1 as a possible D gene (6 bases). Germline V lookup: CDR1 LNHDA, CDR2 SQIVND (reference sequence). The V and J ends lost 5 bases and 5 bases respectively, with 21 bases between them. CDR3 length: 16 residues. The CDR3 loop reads CASSYKEGEVETEAFF. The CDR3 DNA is TGTGCCAGTAGTTATAAAGAGGGGGAAGTGGAGACTGAAGCTTTCTTT. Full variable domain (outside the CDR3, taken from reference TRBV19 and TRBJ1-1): DGGITQSPKYLFRKEGQNVTLSCEQNLNHDAMYWYRQDPGQGLRLIYYSQIVNDFQKGDIAEGYSVSREKKESFPLTVTSAQKNPTAFYLCASSYKEGEVETEAFFGQGTRLTVV.

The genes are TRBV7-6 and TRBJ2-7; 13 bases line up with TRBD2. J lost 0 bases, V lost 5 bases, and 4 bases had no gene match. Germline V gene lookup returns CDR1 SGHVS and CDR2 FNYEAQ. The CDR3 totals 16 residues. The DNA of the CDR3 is TGTGCCAGCAGCCCCCGGACTAGCGGGAGCTCCTACGAGCAGTACTTC. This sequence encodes CASSPRTSGSSYEQYF. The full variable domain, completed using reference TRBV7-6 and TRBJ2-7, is GAGVSQSPRYKVTKRGQDVALRCDPISGHVSLYWYRQALGQGPEFLTYFNYEAQQDKSGLPNDRFSAERPEGSISTLTIQRTEQRDSAMYRCASSPRTSGSSYEQYFGPGTRLTVT.

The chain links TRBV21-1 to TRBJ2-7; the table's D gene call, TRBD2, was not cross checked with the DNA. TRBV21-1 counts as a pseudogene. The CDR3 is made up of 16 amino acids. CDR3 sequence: CASPISQREGSYEQYF. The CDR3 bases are TGTGCCAGCCCAATTTCCCAGCGGGAGGGATCCTACGAGCAGTACTTC.

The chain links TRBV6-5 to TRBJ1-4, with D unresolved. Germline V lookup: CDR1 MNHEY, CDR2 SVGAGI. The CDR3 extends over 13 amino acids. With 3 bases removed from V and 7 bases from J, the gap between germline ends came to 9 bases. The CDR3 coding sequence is TGTGCCAGCAGTTATAGACGGGGTGAAAAACTGTTTTTT. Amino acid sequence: CASSYRRGEKLFF.

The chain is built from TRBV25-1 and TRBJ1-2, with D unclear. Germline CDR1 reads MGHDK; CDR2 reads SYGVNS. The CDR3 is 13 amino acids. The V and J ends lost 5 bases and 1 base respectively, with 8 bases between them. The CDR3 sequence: CASSSGGNYGYTF. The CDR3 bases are TGTGCCAGCAGTTCCGGTGGTAACTATGGCTACACCTTC.

DNA of the CDR3: TGTGCCAGCAGCCGGGGGAGCTCTTTAGGCACAGATACGCAGTATTTT. Translation: CASSRGSSLGTDTQYF. The V call is TRBV2, the J call TRBJ2-3, with D possibly being TRBD2 (6 bases). The germline V gene has CDR1 SNHLY and CDR2 FYNNEI. The CDR3 covers 16 residues. The V end was cut by 6 bases, the J end by 1 base, with 17 bases between.

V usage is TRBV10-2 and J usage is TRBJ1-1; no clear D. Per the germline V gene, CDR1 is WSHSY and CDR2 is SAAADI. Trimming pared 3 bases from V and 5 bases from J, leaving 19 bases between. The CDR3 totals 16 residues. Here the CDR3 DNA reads TGCGCCAGCAGTGATCCTGTCCGGACCTCGGGGACTGAAGCTTTCTTT. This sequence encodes CASSDPVRTSGTEAFF.